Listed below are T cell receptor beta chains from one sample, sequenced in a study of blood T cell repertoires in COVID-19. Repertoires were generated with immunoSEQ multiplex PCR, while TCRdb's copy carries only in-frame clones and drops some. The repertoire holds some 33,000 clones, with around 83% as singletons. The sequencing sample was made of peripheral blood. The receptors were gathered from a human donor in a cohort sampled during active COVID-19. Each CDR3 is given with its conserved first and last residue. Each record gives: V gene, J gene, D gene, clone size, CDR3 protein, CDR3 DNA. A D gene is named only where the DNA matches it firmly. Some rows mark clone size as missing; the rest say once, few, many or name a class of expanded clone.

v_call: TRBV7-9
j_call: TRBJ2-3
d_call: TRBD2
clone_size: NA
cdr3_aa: CASSFALAGTDTQYF
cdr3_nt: TGTGCCAGCAGCTTTGCCCTAGCGGGGACAGATACGCAGTATTTT

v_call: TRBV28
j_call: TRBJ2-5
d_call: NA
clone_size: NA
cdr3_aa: CASSQTGSEETQYF
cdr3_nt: TGTGCCAGCAGTCAAACAGGGAGTGAAGAGACCCAGTACTTC

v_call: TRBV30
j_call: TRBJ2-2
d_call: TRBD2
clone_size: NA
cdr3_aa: CASERLAGGPRTGELFF
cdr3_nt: TGTGCCTCCGAGAGACTAGCGGGAGGGCCGCGAACCGGGGAGCTGTTTTTT

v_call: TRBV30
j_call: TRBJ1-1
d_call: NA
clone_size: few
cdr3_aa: CAWSPTREAFF
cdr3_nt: TGTGCCTGGAGTCCCACTCGGGAAGCTTTCTTT

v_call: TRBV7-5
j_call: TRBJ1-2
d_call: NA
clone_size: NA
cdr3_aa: CARSFTAVGSAGANYGYTF
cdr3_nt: TGTGCCAGAAGCTTCACCGCAGTGGGGTCAGCGGGGGCCAACTATGGCTACACCTTC

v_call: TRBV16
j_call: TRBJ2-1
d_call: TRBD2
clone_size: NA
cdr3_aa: CASSALAGLSYNEQFF
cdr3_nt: TGTGCCAGCAGCGCACTAGCGGGGTTATCCTACAATGAGCAGTTCTTC

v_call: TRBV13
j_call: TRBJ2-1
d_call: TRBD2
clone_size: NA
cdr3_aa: CASSRTSRYNEQFF
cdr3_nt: TGTGCCAGCAGCAGGACTAGTAGATACAATGAGCAGTTCTTC

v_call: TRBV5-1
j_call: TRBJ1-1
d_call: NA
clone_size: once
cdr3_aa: CASSLALTGPPGTEAFF
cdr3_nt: TGCGCCAGCAGCTTGGCCTTAACCGGCCCGCCAGGCACTGAAGCTTTCTTT

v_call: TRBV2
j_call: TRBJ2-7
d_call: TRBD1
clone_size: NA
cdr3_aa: CASRTGQGLGEQYF
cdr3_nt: TGTGCCAGCAGGACGGGACAGGGGCTAGGCGAGCAGTACTTC

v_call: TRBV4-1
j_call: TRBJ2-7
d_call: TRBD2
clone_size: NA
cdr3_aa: CASSQKSGRGYEQYF
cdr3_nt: TGCGCCAGCAGCCAAAAAAGCGGGAGGGGTTACGAGCAGTACTTC

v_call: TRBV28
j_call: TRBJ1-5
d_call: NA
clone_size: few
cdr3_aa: CASSLDPGISNQPQHF
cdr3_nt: TGTGCCAGCAGTTTAGATCCGGGGATCAGCAATCAGCCCCAGCATTTT

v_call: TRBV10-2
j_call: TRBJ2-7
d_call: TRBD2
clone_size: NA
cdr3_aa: CASSESRTRSEQYF
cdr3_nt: TGCGCCAGCAGCGAGAGCCGGACTAGGAGCGAGCAGTACTTC

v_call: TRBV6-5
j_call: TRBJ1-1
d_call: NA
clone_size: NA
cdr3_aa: CASSFDPDRKNTEAFF
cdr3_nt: TGTGCCAGCAGTTTTGATCCAGACAGAAAGAACACTGAAGCTTTCTTT

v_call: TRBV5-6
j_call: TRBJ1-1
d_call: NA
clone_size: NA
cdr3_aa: CASSLMTIAAEAFF
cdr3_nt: TGTGCCAGCAGCCTAATGACCATCGCGGCTGAAGCTTTCTTT

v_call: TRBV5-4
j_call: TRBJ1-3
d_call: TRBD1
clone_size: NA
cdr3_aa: CASSLGTGPGNTIYF
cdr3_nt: TGTGCCAGCAGCTTGGGGACAGGGCCTGGAAACACCATATATTTT

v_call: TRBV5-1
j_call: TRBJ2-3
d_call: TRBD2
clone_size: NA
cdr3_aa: CASSFGTTSTDTQYF
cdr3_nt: TGCGCCAGCAGCTTCGGGACTACCAGCACAGATACGCAGTATTTT

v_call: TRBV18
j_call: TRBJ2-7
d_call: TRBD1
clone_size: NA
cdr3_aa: CASSPGQGTYEQYF
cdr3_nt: TGTGCCAGCTCACCCGGACAGGGTACCTACGAGCAGTACTTC

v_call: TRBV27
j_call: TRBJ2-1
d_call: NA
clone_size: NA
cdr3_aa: CASSFLGSGSYNEQFF
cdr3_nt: TGTGCCAGCAGTTTTCTTGGTAGCGGATCCTACAATGAGCAGTTCTTC

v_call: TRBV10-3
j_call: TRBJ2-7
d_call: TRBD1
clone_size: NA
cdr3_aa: CAISESRQGFHEQYF
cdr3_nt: TGTGCCATCAGTGAGTCGAGACAGGGTTTCCACGAGCAGTACTTC

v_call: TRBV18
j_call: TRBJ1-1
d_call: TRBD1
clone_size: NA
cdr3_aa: CASSPFSDRSNTEAFF
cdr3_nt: TGTGCCAGCTCACCCTTCTCGGACAGGTCGAACACTGAAGCTTTCTTT

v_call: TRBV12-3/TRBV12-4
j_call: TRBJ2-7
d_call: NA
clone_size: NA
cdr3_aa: CASSFGHHYEQYF
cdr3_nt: TGTGCCAGCAGTTTTGGACATCACTACGAGCAGTACTTC

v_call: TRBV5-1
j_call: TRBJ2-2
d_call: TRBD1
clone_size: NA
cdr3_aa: CASSWQGADTGELFF
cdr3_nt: TGCGCCAGCAGCTGGCAGGGGGCGGACACCGGGGAGCTGTTTTTT

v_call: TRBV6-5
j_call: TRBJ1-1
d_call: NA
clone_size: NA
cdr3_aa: CASSYGADTEAFF
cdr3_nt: TGTGCCAGCAGTTACGGCGCGGACACTGAAGCTTTCTTT

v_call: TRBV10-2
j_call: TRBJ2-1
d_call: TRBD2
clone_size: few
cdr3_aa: CASSESVIAGMKFF
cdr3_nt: TGCGCCAGCAGTGAGTCGGTAATAGCGGGAATGAAGTTCTTC

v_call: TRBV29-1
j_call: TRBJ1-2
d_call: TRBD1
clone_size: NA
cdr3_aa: CSASTGGASYGYTF
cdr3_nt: TGCAGCGCCTCGACAGGGGGCGCCTCCTATGGCTACACCTTC

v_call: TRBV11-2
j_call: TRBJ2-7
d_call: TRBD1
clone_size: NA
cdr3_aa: CASSLDRQGKSSYEQYF
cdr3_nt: TGTGCCAGCAGCTTAGACAGACAGGGGAAAAGCTCCTACGAGCAGTACTTC

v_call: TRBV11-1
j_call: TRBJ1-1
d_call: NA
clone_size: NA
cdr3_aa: CASSSTHAGYTEAFF
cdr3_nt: TGTGCCAGCAGCTCTACTCACGCGGGGTACACTGAAGCTTTCTTT